This TCR beta chain was documented in a study of control samples from healthy donors and cancer patients. The CDR3 is 16 residues long. Germline V gene sequence: CDR1 SGHDT, CDR2 YYEEEE. The V end lost 2 bases, the J end lost 6 bases, and 15 bases lay between the germline ends. Here immunoSEQ multiplex PCR was the method, and the copy in TCRdb shows in-frame clones only, minus some. The sample carries 90,000 to 100,000 clones, 79% recorded once. The receptor comes from a woman in her twenties or thirties in good health. The chain recombines TRBV5-6 with TRBJ1-6, with D possibly matching TRBD1 (5 bases). Sequencing was performed on blood. The CDR3 reads CASSLGPGPSNSPLHF. CDR3 in DNA: TGTGCCAGCAGCTTAGGACCGGGACCGAGTAATTCACCCCTCCACTTT. Full variable domain (missing parts from reference TRBV5-6 and TRBJ1-6): DAGVTQSPTHLIKTRGQQVTLRCSPKSGHDTVSWYQQALGQGPQFIFQYYEEEERQRGNFPDRFSGHQFPNYSSELNVNALLLGDSALYLCASSLGPGPSNSPLHFGNGTRLTVT.